These 20 T cell receptor beta chains were all obtained from the same sample, sequenced in a study of blood T cell repertoires in COVID-19. Assay used: immunoSEQ multiplex PCR; TCRdb lists only in-frame clones, some missing. The data hold a few hundred thousand clones, with roughly 85% observed a single time. What was sequenced was peripheral blood. Every receptor here comes from a man aged 50 to 60 with active or convalescent COVID-19.

CDR3 DNA sequence: TGTGCCAGCAGCTTAGAAGGACAGGGGGCCCTCAGAGGATCACCCCTCCACTTT. Its translation is CASSLEGQGALRGSPLHF. The chain joins TRBV7-2 to TRBJ1-6; 11 nucleotides line up with TRBD1. V dropped 1 base and J dropped 10; count of bases not matched to a gene: 12. The CDR3 consists of 18 residues. Germline V lookup: CDR1 SGHTA, CDR2 FQGNSA.

CDR3 nucleotide sequence: TGTGCCAGCAGCTTTGACAGGTCCCTTACCTACGAGCAGTACTTC. This codes for CASSFDRSLTYEQYF. The chain couples TRBV7-2 to TRBJ2-7; tentative D call: TRBD1 (6 bases). Per the germline V gene, CDR1 is SGHTA and CDR2 is FQGNSA. Trimming shortened V by 3 bases and J by 2 bases, and 14 bases separated the two germline ends. The CDR3 sequence is 15 residues long.

CDR3 residues: CASTHSGQTEAFF. CDR3 in DNA: TGTGCCAGCACCCACTCGGGTCAAACTGAAGCTTTCTTT. V usage is TRBV11-1 and J usage is TRBJ1-1; D not certain. From germline, CDR1 is SGHAT and CDR2 FQDESV (reference sequence). The V and J ends lost 7 bases and 5 bases respectively, with 14 bases between them. This CDR3 is 13 amino acids long.

V is TRBV9 and J is TRBJ1-3, with D possibly matching TRBD1 (5 bases). Per germline, CDR1 SGDLS and CDR2 YYNGEE. The CDR3 covers 13 residues. V dropped 0 bases and J dropped 8 bases, with 9 bases sitting between them. DNA of the CDR3: TGTGCCAGCAGCGTAGAAGGGGTGGACACCATATATTTT. Protein: CASSVEGVDTIYF.

The J gene is TRBJ2-1, the V gene TRBV19; D gene uncertain. V lost 6 bases and J 4 bases, leaving 4 bases between the germline ends. The CDR3 has 11 residues. Per the germline V gene, CDR1 is LNHDA and CDR2 is SQIVND (reference sequence). The CDR3 coding sequence is TGTGCCAGTAGCCAGTACAATGAGCAGTTCTTC. It encodes CASSQYNEQFF. Full variable domain (remainder filled in from reference TRBV19 and TRBJ2-1): DGGITQSPKYLFRKEGQNVTLSCEQNLNHDAMYWYRQDPGQGLRLIYYSQIVNDFQKGDIAEGYSVSREKKESFPLTVTSAQKNPTAFYLCASSQYNEQFFGPGTRLTVL.

This sequence joins TRBV18 and TRBJ1-2, with no clear D. The CDR3 length is 11 residues. V lost 6 bases and J 4 bases, leaving 6 bases between the germline ends. The germline CDR1 and CDR2 sequences are KGHSH and LQKENI. In nucleotides, the CDR3 is TGTGCCAGCTCTGGACTCTATGGCTACACCTTC. It yields the protein CASSGLYGYTF.

The chain has TRBV2 and TRBJ2-7; 8 bases are a match to TRBD1. CDR1 and CDR2 (germline): SNHLY, FYNNEI. Trimming took 4 bases from V and 2 from J; bases not matched to a gene: 19. The CDR3 is 19 residues long. The CDR3 is CASSGGTDRVLQYPYEQYF. CDR3 DNA: TGTGCCAGCAGTGGGGGGACGGACAGGGTACTTCAGTACCCCTACGAGCAGTACTTC. The variable domain in full, completed from reference TRBV2 and TRBJ2-7, reads EPEVTQTPSHQVTQMGQEVILRCVPISNHLYFYWYRQILGQKVEFLVSFYNNEISEKSEIFDDQFSVERPDGSNFTLKIRSTKLEDSAMYFCASSGGTDRVLQYPYEQYFGPGTRLTVT.

The rearrangement uses TRBV18 and TRBJ2-1; D not resolved. Looked up from germline, CDR1 is KGHSH and CDR2 is LQKENI. This CDR3 is built from 15 residues. The ends were cut back, 2 bases at V and 4 bases at J, with 12 bases in the middle. The CDR3: CASSPIPSQYNEQFF. In nucleotides, the CDR3 is TGTGCCAGCTCACCAATTCCCTCACAGTACAATGAGCAGTTCTTC.

This chain links TRBV28 with TRBJ2-7; 10 nucleotides match TRBD1. This CDR3 is built from 13 residues. Per the germline V gene, CDR1 is MDHEN and CDR2 is SYDVKM. The V gene end was trimmed by 8 bases and the J gene end by 4 bases; junction bases not matched to a gene: 5. CDR3 sequence (DNA): TGTGCCAGCCGGACAGGGGGGATTTACGAGCAGTACTTC. Amino acid sequence: CASRTGGIYEQYF.

V and J are TRBV6-5 and TRBJ2-1, with TRBD1 matching 12 bases. The CDR3 has 13 residues. Germline V gene lookup returns CDR1 MNHEY and CDR2 SVGAGI. V dropped 6 bases and J dropped 9; count of bases not matched to a gene: 3. The CDR3 loop reads CASRGTGGREQFF. The CDR3 DNA reads TGTGCCAGCAGGGGGACAGGGGGCCGTGAGCAGTTCTTC.

This clone was detected only a few times. V usage is TRBV15 and J usage is TRBJ1-1; a possible D gene is TRBD1 (6 bases). V lost 0 bases to trimming and J lost 7 bases, with 12 bases between them. Germline lookup yields CDR1 LNHNV and CDR2 YYDKDF (reference sequence). This CDR3 spans 14 amino acids. The CDR3 DNA sequence: TGTGCCACCAGCAGAGATTTGGAAGGGGGTGAAGCTTTCTTT. Amino acids: CATSRDLEGGEAFF.

CDR3 sequence (DNA): TGTGCCAGTAGTATGACCGACACGGAGGGAGAGACCCAGTACTTC. It specifies CASSMTDTEGETQYF. The rearrangement joins TRBV19 to TRBJ2-5; TRBD2 might be the D (6 bases). The CDR3 runs 15 residues. The germline V gene encodes CDR1 LNHDA and CDR2 SQIVND (reference sequence). The V end was cut by 3 bases, the J end by 4 bases, with 15 bases between.

The rearrangement links TRBV27 to TRBJ2-4; no definite D call. This CDR3 comprises 15 residues. Germline CDR1 reads MNHEY; CDR2 reads SMNVEV (reference sequence). V shed 4 bases and J shed 1 base, with 11 bases lying between them. CDR3 in amino acids: CASSSLAAAKNIQYF. In DNA form, the CDR3 reads TGTGCCAGCAGTTCCTTGGCGGCGGCCAAAAACATTCAGTACTTC.

The rearrangement joins TRBV27 to TRBJ2-7; D is possibly TRBD1 (6 bases). V was trimmed by 6 bases and J by 3 bases, leaving 15 bases between them. The CDR3 has 14 amino acids. The germline V gene has CDR1 MNHEY and CDR2 SMNVEV (reference sequence). DNA of the CDR3: TGTGCCAGCAGCCCGAACAGGGTGATCTACGAGCAGTACTTC. This sequence encodes CASSPNRVIYEQYF.

A single count supports this clone. The chain links TRBV7-3 to TRBJ1-2; D unclear. The CDR3 runs to 14 residues. Trimming cost V 1 base and J 4 bases, with 10 bases left between them. Germline values: CDR1 SGHTA, CDR2 FQGTGA. The CDR3 is CASSLIFRPYGYTF. CDR3 DNA: TGTGCCAGCAGCTTAATCTTCCGTCCCTATGGCTACACCTTC.

CDR3 bases: TGTGCCAGCAGCTTATTGATTAGTAGGGGACAGGGGAGAGATACGCAGTATTTT. Its translation is CASSLLISRGQGRDTQYF. The chain recombines TRBV7-8 with TRBJ2-3; TRBD1 matches 10 bases. Germline lookup yields CDR1 SGHVS and CDR2 FQNEAQ. CDR3 length: 18 residues. Trimming removed 2 bases from V and 5 bases from J; junction bases left unmatched: 13.

The V call is TRBV9, the J call TRBJ2-2; 9 bases map to TRBD2. The CDR3 is made up of 16 amino acids. With V trimmed by 2 bases and J by 8 bases, 10 bases remained unmatched. Germline V gene lookup returns CDR1 SGDLS and CDR2 YYNGEE. DNA for the CDR3: TGTGCCAGCAGCGTGGCCCCTAGCGGGGCGGCGGGGGAGCTGTTTTTT. Encoded protein: CASSVAPSGAAGELFF.

This chain connects TRBV7-8 to TRBJ2-7; the D gene is possibly TRBD2 (5 bases). The CDR3 runs to 14 residues. The germline V gene encodes CDR1 SGHVS and CDR2 FQNEAQ. V gave up 5 bases and J gave up 2 bases, with 13 bases separating them. CDR3 DNA: TGTGCCAGCAGCCAAGGAGGCCCTACCTACGAGCAGTACTTC. Its protein product is CASSQGGPTYEQYF.

The chain is built from TRBV3-1 (or the pseudogene TRBV3-2) and TRBJ1-1, with 7 bases fitting TRBD1. Germline loops: CDR1 LGHDT, CDR2 YNNKEL (reference sequence). This CDR3 is built from 14 residues. The V and J ends lost 4 bases and 4 bases, in that order; junction bases with no gene match: 6. The CDR3 is CASSRVGGTTEAFF. DNA of the CDR3: TGTGCCAGCAGCCGAGTAGGGGGCACCACTGAAGCTTTCTTT.

This chain connects TRBV12-5 to TRBJ1-5; tentative D call: TRBD1 (6 bases). The CDR3 consists of 13 residues. Germline CDR1 is LGHNT and CDR2 is FRNRAP. The V end was cut by 5 bases, the J end by 5 bases, with 10 bases between. The CDR3 spells CASGIYRDQPQHF. The CDR3 bases are TGTGCTAGTGGTATATACAGGGATCAGCCCCAGCATTTT.